Following are 18 T cell receptor beta chains from one sample sequenced in a study of regulatory T cells in long-lasting Graves disease (dated by TCRdb to about 2021). In light of the paper, this sample's time point label describes: newly diagnosed GD, antithyroid drugs for less than 3 months. RNA was extracted from PBMCs in TRIzol for both TCR sequencing and RNA sequencing. The library was produced with multiplex PCR. Sequenced on an Illumina HiSeq 4000. TCR beta libraries were built with iRepertoire HTBI primers and Arm-PCR amplification of CDR3 regions. The raw public reads went through TCRdb reprocessing: fastp at Q25, MiXCR clone calling, in-frame beta chains kept. All rows with the same CDR3 protein become a single entry with the most common DNA and genes. In this sample the table shows about 530,000 distinct CDR3 sequences, 16% of which occur a single time. The ten biggest clones cover approximately 25% of the sample.

The same specimen was also included in a second study, on T cells in Graves' hyperthyroidism and ophthalmopathy.

This specimen was peripheral blood mononuclear cells (PBMCs), taken at new diagnosis, from a patient treated with antithyroid drugs. The receptors stem from a woman in her forties or fifties with Graves disease. Donor details come from another sample of the same person, matched by shared clones.

This chain joins TRBV28 and TRBJ2-7, with 9 bases aligning to TRBD1. The J call may be incorrect, as the DNA end agrees better with TRBJ2-1. Germline V lookup: CDR1 MDHEN, CDR2 SYDVKM. The CDR3 covers 18 residues. The CDR3 DNA is TGTGCCAGCAGTTTGGAGTTCGTCGGACAGGGGATGTCCAATGAGCAGTTCTTC. Protein sequence: CASSLEFVGQGMSNEQFF.

Many counts were recorded for this clonotype. The CDR3 reads CASSQDTGEAFF. The CDR3 region has the DNA TGTGCCAGCAGCCAGGACACAGGGGAAGCTTTCTTT. The rearrangement links TRBV4-2 to TRBJ1-1; tentative D call: TRBD1 (6 bases). Germline V gives CDR1 LGHNA, CDR2 YNFKEQ. CDR3 length: 12 amino acids. Between the trimmed V and J ends, which lost 3 bases and 8 bases, there was a span of 10 bases.

Concerning this clonotype: A much larger clone differs from this one at a single base, so this may be a read error. This chain joins TRBV24-1 and TRBJ2-1; no firm D call. This CDR3 comprises 12 residues. Germline CDR1 and CDR2: KGHDR and SFDVKD. Trimming shortened V by 1 base and J by 3 bases, and 0 bases separated the two germline ends. Here the CDR3 DNA reads TGTGCCACCAGTGATTTCTACAATGAGCAGTTCTTC. Protein: CATSDFYNEQFF.

This chain uses TRBV9 with TRBJ2-3; the D gene is possibly TRBD1 (5 bases). Germline values: CDR1 SGDLS, CDR2 YYNGEE. The CDR3 has 15 amino acids. The germline V and J ends were trimmed by 0 bases and 5 bases, with 13 bases remaining between them. CDR3 in amino acids: CASSVGPGFKDTQYF. The CDR3 DNA is TGTGCCAGCAGCGTAGGGCCAGGGTTTAAAGATACGCAGTATTTT.

The chain has TRBV19 and TRBJ1-5; D possibly corresponds to TRBD1 (5 bases). There are 15 residues in the CDR3. The germline V and J ends were trimmed by 4 bases and 4 bases, with 14 bases remaining between them. Germline V gene lookup returns CDR1 LNHDA and CDR2 SQIVND (reference sequence). This CDR3 reads CASSSLGGENQPQHF. CDR3 DNA sequence: TGTGCCAGTAGTAGCCTCGGGGGGGAGAATCAGCCCCAGCATTTT.

This chain uses TRBV4-1 with TRBJ2-2; TRBD1 aligns across 7 bases. The CDR3 covers 14 residues. Germline CDR1 MGHRA, CDR2 YSYEKL. The trim removed 3 bases at V and 3 bases at J, leaving 1 base unmatched. The chain's CDR3 is CASSQTGYTGELFF. Here the CDR3 DNA reads TGCGCCAGCAGCCAGACAGGGTACACCGGGGAGCTGTTTTTT.

This clonotype was seen many times. The genes are TRBV11-1 and TRBJ2-1; 9 bases are a match to TRBD2. CDR1 and CDR2 (germline): SGHAT, FQDESV (reference sequence). This CDR3 comprises 17 residues. The V segment lost 5 bases and the J segment 6 bases; nucleotides outside the gene matches: 14. The CDR3 nucleotides are TGTGCCAGCAGCCGAAACTGGCGACTAGCGGTTGGCAATGAGCAGTTCTTC. It yields the protein CASSRNWRLAVGNEQFF.

The chain links TRBV5-6 to TRBJ2-3; 12 nucleotides align to TRBD2. CDR1 SGHDT and CDR2 YYEEEE come from the germline V gene. The CDR3 covers 14 residues. J gave up 8 bases and V 8 bases, and 9 bases lay outside the gene matches. In DNA form, the CDR3 reads TGTGCCAGTTCTAGCGGGGGGGATCCAGGTACGCAGTATTTT. It translates to CASSSGGDPGTQYF.

This clonotype was observed a few times. This is likely a read error, given that the CDR3 carries no conserved phenylalanine or tryptophan at its end. V usage is TRBV12-3 or TRBV12-4 and J usage is TRBJ2-3, with D perhaps matching TRBD1 or TRBD2 (6 bases each). CDR3 length: 15 residues. Trimming took 6 bases from V and 0 from J, leaving 13 bases between them. In nucleotides, the CDR3 is TGTGCCAGCAGCGTAGGGGGGATAAGCACAGATACGCAGTATCTT. This translates into CASSVGGISTDTQYL.

In its sample, this clonotype was seen many times. The V and J genes are TRBV13 and TRBJ2-4; D is possibly TRBD1 or TRBD2 (5 bases each). This CDR3 has 11 amino acids. In germline, CDR1 is PRHDT, CDR2 FYEKMQ (reference sequence). With 3 bases removed from V and 8 bases from J, the gap between germline ends came to 5 bases. CDR3 nucleotides: TGTGCCAGCAGCTTGGGGGACATTCAGTACTTC. Translated, it gives CASSLGDIQYF.

In its sample, this clonotype was seen a few times. The rearrangement joins TRBV12-3 or TRBV12-4 to TRBJ2-3; 11 nucleotides agree with TRBD2. The CDR3 runs to 15 residues. Trimming removed 9 bases from V and 6 bases from J; junction bases left unmatched: 11. The CDR3 nucleotides read TGTGCCAGTTCGACTAGCGGGGTCCTGAGGGATACGCAGTATTTT. Translation: CASSTSGVLRDTQYF.

V gene TRBV3-1 combines with J gene TRBJ2-3; 11 bases are shared with TRBD2. V was pared by 3 bases and J by 4 bases, with 12 bases of the junction left unmatched. Per the germline V gene, CDR1 is LGHDT and CDR2 is YNNKEL (reference sequence). CDR3 size: 18 residues. In DNA form, the CDR3 reads TGTGCCAGCAGCCAGAGGGCTAGCGGGGGGTTGAATCCAGATACGCAGTATTTT. This codes for CASSQRASGGLNPDTQYF.

In this sample, this clonotype turned up many times. This rearrangement joins TRBV11-2 to TRBJ1-1; possible D gene TRBD1, 6 bases. Germline CDR1 SGHAT, CDR2 FQNNGV. CDR3 size: 16 residues. Deletions cut 2 bases from V and 0 bases from J, with 13 bases between. This CDR3 is CASSLPVGGMNTEAFF. The DNA for the CDR3 is TGTGCCAGCAGCTTACCGGTAGGGGGGATGAACACTGAAGCTTTCTTT.

This clonotype was counted many times. This chain links TRBV27 with TRBJ1-4; perhaps TRBD1 as D (5 bases). This CDR3 is 17 amino acids long. From germline, CDR1 is MNHEY and CDR2 SMNVEV (reference sequence). V was cut by 3 bases and J by 3 bases, with 17 bases left in between. CDR3 in amino acids: CASSFNGNRSPNEKLFF. As DNA, the CDR3 is TGTGCCAGCAGTTTCAATGGAAACAGGTCCCCTAATGAAAAACTGTTTTTT. The full variable domain, rest sourced from reference TRBV27 and TRBJ1-4, is EAQVTQNPRYLITVTGKKLTVTCSQNMNHEYMSWYRQDPGLGLRQIYYSMNVEVTDKGDVPEGYKVSRKEKRNFPLILESPSPNQTSLYFCASSFNGNRSPNEKLFFGSGTQLSVL.

CDR3 in DNA: TGCGCCAGCAGCTTGGCAGTCTCTGGGGCCAACGTCCTGACTTTC. Amino acid sequence: CASSLAVSGANVLTF. The V and J genes are TRBV5-1 and TRBJ2-6; D call uncertain. Germline assignment: CDR1 SGHRS and CDR2 YFSETQ. The V end was cut by 0 bases, the J end by 0 bases, with 4 bases between. The CDR3 is made up of 15 amino acids.

This clonotype was counted many times. The rearrangement uses TRBV5-1 and TRBJ2-7, with a tentative D call TRBD1 (6 bases). This CDR3 has 15 residues. The germline V gene has CDR1 SGHRS and CDR2 YFSETQ. Trimming cost V 0 bases and J 0 bases, with 10 bases left between them. CDR3 residues: CASSLAGQSSYEQYF. The CDR3 DNA follows: TGCGCCAGCAGCTTGGCCGGACAGAGCTCCTACGAGCAGTACTTC.

There are a few counts of this clonotype. The gene calls are TRBV7-9 and TRBJ2-3, with a possible D match to TRBD1 (5 bases). The CDR3 extends over 14 amino acids. Per germline, CDR1 SEHNR and CDR2 FQNEAQ (reference sequence). Trimming took 7 bases from V and 6 from J, leaving 17 bases between them. CDR3 in amino acids: CASTPGGAWDTQYF. The DNA of the CDR3 is TGTGCCAGCACCCCCGGTGGGGCGTGGGATACGCAGTATTTT.

This clonotype was counted many times. The genes are TRBV7-2 and TRBJ2-4, with D tentatively TRBD1 (5 bases). This CDR3 is 12 amino acids long. With 4 bases removed from V and 6 bases from J, the gap between germline ends came to 7 bases. The germline V gene has CDR1 SGHTA and CDR2 FQGNSA. The CDR3 region is CASSSDRNIQYF. The CDR3 DNA follows: TGTGCCAGCAGCTCCGACAGAAACATTCAGTACTTC.